This TCR beta chain was identified in a study of blood T cell repertoires in COVID-19. The overall study: The samples span acute and convalescent COVID-19 from the United States, Italy and Spain.

TCRdb keeps only in-frame clones here, not all; method: immunoSEQ multiplex PCR. The table records a few hundred thousand clones, approximately 88% of them present only once. The V gene lost 0 bases and the J gene lost 5 bases, with 14 bases spanning the gap. Germline V lookup: CDR1 MGHDK, CDR2 SYGVNS. The CDR3 consists of 17 residues. This chain links TRBV25-1 with TRBJ1-6; tentative D call: TRBD1 (5 bases). The sample consisted of peripheral blood. The receptor's source is a woman in her 30s with COVID-19, enrolled during active disease. CDR3 residues: CASSEYRWGAHNSPLHF. The CDR3 coding sequence is TGTGCCAGCAGTGAATATCGCTGGGGCGCCCATAATTCACCCCTCCACTTT.